These 6 T cell receptor beta chains came from one sample sequenced in a study of blood T cell repertoires in COVID-19. Produced via immunoSEQ multiplex PCR; TCRdb's table is partial and in-frame only. The sample has about 200,000 clones; over 70% are singletons. Sequencing was carried out using peripheral blood. The receptors here all came from a man in his 60s with acute or convalescent COVID-19.

This clone was seen only a few times. The chain employs TRBV6-6 and TRBJ1-1, with 7 bases fitting TRBD1. CDR1 MNHNY and CDR2 SVGAGI come from the germline V gene (reference sequence). The V and J ends lost 10 bases and 3 bases, in that order; junction bases with no gene match: 8. CDR3 length: 13 amino acids. For the CDR3, the DNA is TGTGCCACCTCCCACACAGGGGACACTGAAGCTTTCTTT. This sequence encodes CATSHTGDTEAFF.

The chain combines TRBV5-4 with TRBJ2-7, with D possibly TRBD1 on 8 matching bases. V lost 4 bases to trimming and J lost 6 bases, with 17 bases between them. The CDR3 runs 14 residues. CDR1 is SGHNT and CDR2 is YYREEE in the germline V gene (reference sequence). The CDR3 here is CASSPTGGGPEQYF. The CDR3 DNA reads TGTGCCAGCAGCCCCACAGGGGGGGGTCCCGAGCAGTACTTC.

J is TRBJ2-7 and V is TRBV11-3, with D possibly being TRBD1 (8 bases). The CDR3 totals 18 residues. Per germline, CDR1 SGHNT and CDR2 YENEEA. Trimming took 1 base from V and 5 from J, leaving 24 bases between them. DNA for the CDR3: TGTGCCAGCAGCTTAGGGCTAGCCTCGGACAGGGACTACGACGAGCAGTACTTC. The encoded protein is CASSLGLASDRDYDEQYF.

This chain's CDR3 is CATSSYPVTGDYEQYF. The CDR3 nucleotides read TGTGCCACCAGCAGCTACCCCGTAACAGGGGACTACGAGCAGTACTTC. The J gene is TRBJ2-7, the V gene TRBV15, with 7 bases lining up with TRBD1. The V segment lost 3 bases and the J segment 3 bases; nucleotides outside the gene matches: 11. CDR1 LNHNV and CDR2 YYDKDF come from the germline V gene (reference sequence). The CDR3 is 16 amino acids.

This clone was picked up one time. V usage is TRBV6-2 or TRBV6-3 and J usage is TRBJ1-1; TRBD1 matches 10 bases. CDR1 is MNHEY, CDR2 SVGEGT, per germline. This CDR3 comprises 16 residues. The V segment lost 5 bases and the J segment 0 bases; nucleotides outside the gene matches: 6. The CDR3 region is CASSPGQGFLNTEAFF. For the CDR3, the DNA is TGTGCCAGCAGTCCGGGACAGGGGTTCCTGAACACTGAAGCTTTCTTT.

This clone was seen repeatedly, ten times or more. V is TRBV6-4 and J is TRBJ1-1, with 8 bases identical to TRBD1. The CDR3 is 14 amino acids. From germline, CDR1 is MRHNA and CDR2 SNTAGT. The ends lost 6 bases at V and 3 bases at J; junction bases unmatched: 6. Here the CDR3 DNA reads TGTGCCAGCAGCCCGACAGGGGAGGACACTGAAGCTTTCTTT. It translates to CASSPTGEDTEAFF.